This passage covers 21 T cell receptor beta chains from one sample sequenced in a study of blood T cell repertoires in COVID-19. TCRdb's copy holds only in-frame clones and misses some; the assay was immunoSEQ multiplex PCR. The table includes approximately 100,000 clones, about 82% detected once. The material sequenced was peripheral blood. Every receptor here comes from a human donor in a cohort sampled during active COVID-19.

Notes on this clone: Additional DNA sequences in this sample encode the identical CDR3. The V gene is TRBV6-1, the J gene TRBJ1-2; TRBD1 aligns across 8 bases. The V segment lost 1 base and the J segment 3 bases; nucleotides outside the gene matches: 1. This CDR3 is built from 14 residues. The V gene's germline CDR1 is MNHNS and CDR2 SASEGT. The CDR3 reads CASSEDRGYYGYTF. DNA for the CDR3: TGTGCCAGCAGTGAAGACAGGGGGTACTATGGCTACACCTTC.

On this clone itself: One end of the junction varies from germline; a read error may be responsible. Other DNA variants within this sample encode the same CDR3. V is TRBV19 and J is TRBJ2-3; D perhaps matches TRBD1 (5 bases). Germline V CDR1 and CDR2: LNHDA, SQIVND (reference sequence). This CDR3 contains 12 residues. The CDR3 coding sequence is TGTGCCAGTAGTATTCCGACAGATACGCAATATTTT. Translating it yields CASSIPTDTQYF.

This chain joins TRBV5-1 and TRBJ2-5; 11 positions match TRBD2. The CDR3 has 15 residues. With V trimmed by 1 base and J by 5 bases, 4 bases remained unmatched. Germline V gene lookup returns CDR1 SGHRS and CDR2 YFSETQ. The chain's CDR3 is CASSLTASGGETQYF. CDR3 nucleotides: TGCGCCAGCAGCTTGACGGCTAGCGGGGGGGAGACCCAGTACTTC.

The chain recombines TRBV7-9 with TRBJ2-1, with TRBD2 matching over 9 bases. Trimming removed 5 bases from V and 7 bases from J; junction bases left unmatched: 9. Per germline, CDR1 SEHNR and CDR2 FQNEAQ (reference sequence). CDR3 length: 15 amino acids. The chain's CDR3 is CASSPVAGVENEQFF. For the CDR3, the DNA is TGTGCCAGCAGCCCCGTAGCGGGAGTTGAAAATGAGCAGTTCTTC.

This chain connects TRBV6-6 to TRBJ2-1; 9 bases are shared with TRBD2. The CDR3 sequence is 16 residues long. Germline CDR1 is MNHNY and CDR2 is SVGAGI (reference sequence). The ends lost 6 bases at V and 0 bases at J; junction bases unmatched: 6. The CDR3 spells CASSRRLAVSYNEQFF. The CDR3 bases are TGTGCCAGCAGCCGAAGACTAGCGGTCTCCTACAATGAGCAGTTCTTC.

The chain employs TRBV7-2 and TRBJ2-1, with a weak D call TRBD2 (5 bases). V shed 1 base and J shed 14 bases, with 15 bases lying between them. The CDR3 is 13 amino acids. The V gene's germline CDR1 is SGHTA and CDR2 FQGNSA. The CDR3 DNA follows: TGTGCCAGCAGCTTAGACGGAGGAAGTGGTGAGTTCTTC. This translates into CASSLDGGSGEFF. The full variable domain, rest sourced from reference TRBV7-2 and TRBJ2-1, is GAGVSQSPSNKVTEKGKDVELRCDPISGHTALYWYRQSLGQGLEFLIYFQGNSAPDKSGLPSDRFSAERTGGSVSTLTIQRTQQEDSAVYLCASSLDGGSGEFFGPGTRLTVL.

This clone appeared a single time. J is TRBJ2-1 and V is TRBV27, with 15 bases matching TRBD2. Per germline, CDR1 MNHEY and CDR2 SMNVEV (reference sequence). The CDR3 sequence is 18 residues long. With V trimmed by 5 bases and J by 0 bases, 5 bases remained unmatched. The CDR3 nucleotides read TGTGCCAGCAGTCCGGGACTAGCGGGAGGTCTCTCCTACAATGAGCAGTTCTTC. Its protein product is CASSPGLAGGLSYNEQFF.

The rearrangement links TRBV11-3 to TRBJ2-5; possibly TRBD1 for D (6 bases). The CDR3 loop spans 16 amino acids. The V end was cut by 7 bases, the J end by 0 bases, with 18 bases between. Germline V lookup: CDR1 SGHNT, CDR2 YENEEA. The CDR3 loop is CASTGTGYRHQETQYF. The CDR3 DNA is TGTGCCAGCACCGGAACAGGGTATAGACACCAAGAGACCCAGTACTTC.

The rearrangement joins TRBV6-2 or TRBV6-3 to TRBJ2-3, with a weak D call TRBD2 (7 bases). The CDR3 covers 15 residues. Trimming pared 4 bases from V and 5 bases from J, leaving 16 bases between. Per the germline V gene, CDR1 is MNHEY and CDR2 is SVGEGT. The CDR3 DNA sequence: TGTGCCAGCAGTTCCCCGGGGGGCCCCGGAGATACGCAGTATTTT. Protein: CASSSPGGPGDTQYF.

The V and J genes are TRBV5-1 and TRBJ2-1; 7 nucleotides align to TRBD1. This CDR3 has 15 residues. The germline gives CDR1 SGHRS, CDR2 YFSETQ. J was trimmed by 4 bases and V by 0 bases; bases with no gene match: 4. CDR3: CASSLDRGVYNEQFF. The CDR3 nucleotides read TGCGCCAGCAGCTTGGACAGGGGAGTGTACAATGAGCAGTTCTTC.

The chain has TRBV19 and TRBJ1-6; possibly TRBD1 for D (5 bases). V lost 3 bases to trimming and J lost 14 bases, with 11 bases between them. This CDR3 has 12 amino acids. Per germline, CDR1 LNHDA and CDR2 SQIVND (reference sequence). The CDR3 DNA follows: TGTGCCAGTAGTATGGGAGGGACCACCCTCCACTTT. This translates into CASSMGGTTLHF.

The chain has TRBV6-1 and TRBJ2-1; 9 nucleotides agree with TRBD2. There are 18 residues in the CDR3. V was clipped by 4 bases and J by 7 bases; unmatched bases: 17. In germline, CDR1 is MNHNS, CDR2 SASEGT. The CDR3 loop reads CASSAARWRGGLMNEQFF. The DNA for the CDR3 is TGTGCCAGCAGTGCCGCGAGGTGGCGGGGGGGCCTTATGAATGAGCAGTTCTTC.

The chain couples TRBV25-1 to TRBJ2-1, with D maybe TRBD2 (5 bases). Germline V gives CDR1 MGHDK, CDR2 SYGVNS. V was cut by 7 bases and J by 8 bases, with 15 bases left in between. This CDR3 is built from 13 residues. The CDR3 reads CASTLSGIDEQFF. The CDR3 DNA follows: TGTGCCAGCACTTTATCCGGGATCGATGAGCAGTTCTTC.

The rearrangement joins TRBV11-3 to TRBJ2-1, with TRBD2 matching over 8 bases. The CDR3 consists of 15 residues. Per the germline V gene, CDR1 is SGHNT and CDR2 is YENEEA. J was trimmed by 6 bases and V by 5 bases; bases with no gene match: 9. CDR3 DNA: TGTGCCAGCAGCCCAGGGAGCGGGAGAGGCAATGAGCAGTTCTTC. It codes for CASSPGSGRGNEQFF.

CDR3 bases: TGTGCCAGCAGCTTACCCGGGACAGGGGCCCTTACCGGGACGCAGTATTTT. Its translation is CASSLPGTGALTGTQYF. The rearrangement joins TRBV5-6 to TRBJ2-3, with 10 bases that match TRBD1. The germline V gene encodes CDR1 SGHDT and CDR2 YYEEEE. The CDR3 spans 17 residues. Trimming cost V 2 bases and J 9 bases; bases outside gene matches: 15.

This clone was picked up a small number of times. The rearrangement joins TRBV5-4 to TRBJ1-2; TRBD1 aligns across 11 bases. With V trimmed by 4 bases and J by 8 bases, 7 bases remained unmatched. The CDR3 has 14 amino acids. CDR1 SGHNT and CDR2 YYREEE come from the germline V gene (reference sequence). The CDR3 bases are TGTGCCAGCAGCCAGGACAGGGGGCATCAAGGCTACACCTTC. Its translation is CASSQDRGHQGYTF.

With respect to this clone: The sample has other DNA sequences that encode this CDR3 too. The CDR3 reads CASSYSYSLNTEAFF. The DNA for the CDR3 is TGTGCCAGCAGTTACTCGTACAGCCTGAACACTGAAGCTTTCTTT. The chain carries TRBV6-5 and TRBJ1-1; no reliable D call. This CDR3 has 15 residues. V lost 0 bases and J lost 0, with 8 bases in between. Germline V gives CDR1 MNHEY, CDR2 SVGAGI.

The V call is TRBV15, the J call TRBJ2-7; 8 nucleotides line up with TRBD1. Looked up from germline, CDR1 is LNHNV and CDR2 is YYDKDF (reference sequence). The trim removed 3 bases at V and 1 base at J, leaving 8 bases unmatched. This CDR3 is built from 16 residues. CDR3 DNA sequence: TGTGCCACCAGCAGGGGAGTAGGGACAGGATCCTACGAGCAGTACTTC. It yields the protein CATSRGVGTGSYEQYF.

V and J are TRBV5-4 and TRBJ2-1; a possible D gene is TRBD1 (6 bases). The germline gives CDR1 SGHNT, CDR2 YYREEE (reference sequence). V dropped 3 bases and J dropped 6 bases, with 13 bases sitting between them. The CDR3 extends over 14 amino acids. CDR3 nucleotide sequence: TGTGCCAGCAGCTCCCTCCTAGGGGGCAATGAGCAGTTCTTC. Protein sequence: CASSSLLGGNEQFF.

CDR3 nucleotide sequence: TGTGCCACCAGCAGAGTAGCTAACTATGGCTACACCTTC. This sequence encodes CATSRVANYGYTF. The rearrangement joins TRBV15 to TRBJ1-2; D ambiguous. Germline V lookup: CDR1 LNHNV, CDR2 YYDKDF (reference sequence). V was trimmed by 1 base and J by 0 bases, leaving 3 bases between them. This CDR3 region has 13 residues.

This clone has a single count. The chain has TRBV9 and TRBJ2-1, with D maybe TRBD1 (5 bases). V was cut by 6 bases and J by 6 bases, with 16 bases left in between. The CDR3 runs 14 residues. Germline values: CDR1 SGDLS, CDR2 YYNGEE. The CDR3, as DNA: TGTGCCAGCACCACCCTCGACAGAAGCAATGAGCAGTTCTTC. Its translation: CASTTLDRSNEQFF. The full variable domain, with the rest looked up from reference TRBV9 and TRBJ2-1, is DSGVTQTPKHLITATGQRVTLRCSPRSGDLSVYWYQQSLDQGLQFLIQYYNGEERAKGNILERFSAQQFPDLHSELNLSSLELGDSALYFCASTTLDRSNEQFFGPGTRLTVL.